This record looks at one T cell receptor (beta chain) sequence and its context. This clone was recorded only once. Its antigen has not been determined. Base qualities are missing; no much larger clone stands one base away. The CDR3 goes from the cysteine to the phenylalanine over 14 residues. Just CDR3 DNA is preserved here, 42 bases in frame from base 1. Based on the germline V gene, the CDR1 and CDR2 sequences are WSHSY and SAAADI. The V end loses 6 bases and the J end loses 0 bases, and a stretch of 12 bases separates them. Using the deep immunoSEQ assay, multiplex PCR amplified TCR CDR3 regions from genomic DNA. Extracted genomic DNA from each cell subset was spread evenly across all wells of several immunoSEQ 96-well plates, with each plate serving as a replicate. For sorted subsets, each replicate PCR was loaded with 200 ng genomic DNA, equivalent to some 31,000 T cell genomes. Purified libraries were measured with a Qubit 3.0 fluorometer, size-checked on a Bioanalyzer 2100, and measured again with the KAPA Library Quantification kit. Every immunoSEQ 96-well plate was sequenced on a dedicated single-read 150-cycle Illumina NextSeq 550 flow cell. Under the source paper's analysis protocol: Because only junctional sequences without quality scores were contained in the immunoSEQ output, filtering matching that applied to full-length reads could not be performed. Sequences were annotated with PyIR, a Python wrapper for IgBLAST v1.9, and V/J genes and CDR3 were assigned using IMGT germline references. Reads with weak V/J assignments (E-value above 1e-6), missing CDR3, stop codons, out-of-frame junctions, or ambiguous translated residues were removed. A V3J clonotype was defined by an identical inferred V gene, J gene, and CDR3 amino acid sequence. To compute the percentage overlap between repertoires, the number of shared unique clonotypes was divided by the size of the smaller repertoire. RTK rarefaction, the Chao1 estimator, and Recon v2.1 estimates of unobserved clonotypes were used to assess repertoire richness. OLGA was used to compute generation probabilities for all TCRbeta clonotypes that the gDNA method yielded from a few donors. TCRdb limited this immuneACCESS table to in-frame rearrangements with V and J called. A share of clones is missing; checked studies link under half to unresolved V genes, and the rest is unexplained. Clone size and the V and J calls come from that table; the DNA yielded D and trimming. A total of approximately 530,000 clones appear in this sample, 90% to 97% of them only once. The ten largest make up about 0.068% of the sample.

The source of the sample is a study of shared clonotypes between healthy human individuals (dated by TCRdb to 2019 to 2021). About the full investigation: A few men and a couple of women, aged 18 to 49 years, made up the cohort. For each donor, CD4 naive and CD4 memory were each run on three plates, CD8 naive on two plates, and CD8 memory on one plate. Each donor's leukapheresis produced roughly between roughly 0.85 and 10 billion PBMCs. To estimate repertoire size and how much clonotypes are shared between individuals, the study performed deep sequencing of blood TCR repertoires from about five healthy adults. To increase sequencing depth and limit assay-specific biases, different laboratories used diverse techniques to prepare libraries and sequence TCR repertoires. Results and caveats for the whole study, not just this receptor: Pairwise subsampling indicated that sequencing depth was expected to affect the degree of clonotype sharing among donors. Because the study included only a small number of donors, the genetic and exposure-history diversity represented was limited. Sampling was restricted to blood, and TCR repertoires in tissue are likely to differ from TCR repertoires in blood. Naive subsets generally had larger estimated clonotype richness than memory subsets. Compared with non-shared clonotypes, the clonotypes found in all four sorted-subset donors had higher generation probabilities. Rarefaction of sorted-subset datasets indicated incomplete sequencing despite the large sequencing depth. Sharing across a handful of donors was observed for around 5% of naive CD4, over 3% of naive CD8, 2% to 2.5% of memory CD4, and about 0.39% of memory CD8 clonotypes.

Healthy HIV-negative adults with no recently reported acute infections or vaccinations were included as donors. Only Caucasian adults living in Nashville, Tennessee, USA were represented among the donors. CD4+ T cells were enriched through magnetic negative selection, after which naive cells were positively selected on CD45RA and the remaining negative fraction served as the memory subset. Blood was obtained by leukapheresis, after which PBMCs were separated by Ficoll-Histopaque density gradient centrifugation and cryopreserved in liquid nitrogen vapor phase. Analytical flow cytometry was used to check the purity and quantity of each magnetically sorted T cell population. Genomic DNA was isolated from each sorted fraction and quantified by UV absorbance on a Nanodrop 2000c.

Material for sequencing was naive CD4+ T cells sorted from blood. The cell subset or site tag for this specimen amounts to: CD45RA+ positively selected. The sequence derives from a woman under 40 in good health. The chain is assembled from TRBV10-2 and TRBJ2-7; the D segment is perhaps TRBD1 or TRBD2, each sharing 5 matched bases. The sequence in DNA is TGCGCCAGCAGATCCGGGACCATCTCCTACGAGCAGTACTTC. The resulting protein is CASRSGTISYEQYF.